The present entry profiles one TCR beta chain with its context. Its cognate antigen is unknown. A much larger clone lies a single base off, so this may be a read error. Germline V gives CDR1 MNHEY, CDR2 SVGEGT. The CDR3 runs 12 residues. The data are from a study of T cell repertoires in cytomegalovirus infection. Looking at the study overall: As its CMV epitopes, the study selected recently identified HLA-C-restricted and well-studied HLA-B-restricted targets. Signatures in public TCR beta sequences pointed to both CMV infection and matching HLA type. Broader study findings: HLA-C-restricted CMV clonotypes gave the most frequent clonotype in two of eight donors. Carriers of CMV plus the relevant HLA were identified by cumulative public TCR beta family frequency.

Each CDR3 protein gets one entry after TCRdb re-called the reads with MiXCR. This sample has about a million distinct CDR3 sequences, with roughly 30% found just once. J is TRBJ1-1 and V is TRBV6-2 or TRBV6-3; tentatively, D is TRBD1 (5 bases). The sample consisted of cultured CD8+ T cells from PBMCs, taken from culture after CMV antigen stimulation. The TCR originated in a human donor in good health (CMV status not recorded). Some clones in this sample may be carry-over from other donors' samples. The CDR3 region is CASTLGPTVAFF. The CDR3 DNA reads as TGTGCCAGCACCCTGGGGCCTACTGTAGCTTTCTTT.